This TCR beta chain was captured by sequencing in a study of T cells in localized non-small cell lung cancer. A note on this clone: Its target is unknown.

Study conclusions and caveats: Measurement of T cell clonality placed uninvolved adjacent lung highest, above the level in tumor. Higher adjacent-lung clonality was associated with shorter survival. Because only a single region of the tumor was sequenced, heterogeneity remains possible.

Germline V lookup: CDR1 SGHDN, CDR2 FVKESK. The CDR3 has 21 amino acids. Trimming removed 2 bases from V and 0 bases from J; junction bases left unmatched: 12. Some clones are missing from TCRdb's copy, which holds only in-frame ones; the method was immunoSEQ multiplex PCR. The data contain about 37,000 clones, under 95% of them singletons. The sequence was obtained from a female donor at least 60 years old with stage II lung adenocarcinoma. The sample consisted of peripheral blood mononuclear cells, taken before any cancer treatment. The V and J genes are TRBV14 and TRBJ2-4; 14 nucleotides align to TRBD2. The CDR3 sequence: CASSQIQPGLAGVTAKNIQYF. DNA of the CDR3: TGTGCCAGCAGCCAAATCCAGCCGGGACTAGCGGGAGTCACAGCCAAAAACATTCAGTACTTC.